This T cell receptor (beta chain) appears in the sequencing data of a study of T cell repertoires in cytomegalovirus infection (dated by TCRdb to about 2019). Concerning the study at large: Peptide stimulations targeted recently identified HLA-C-restricted CMV epitopes, whose presentation resists viral immunomodulation, together with well-studied HLA-B-restricted epitopes. Because public TCR beta signatures pointed to carriage of CMV infection together with the matching HLA type, the HLA type of each donor mattered for the analysis. General conclusions and limits of the study: In the ex vivo response, HLA-C-restricted CMV-specific TCR beta clonotypes were dominant, and in two of eight donors the single most frequent clonotype came from this HLA-C-restricted group. In both this cohort and an independent cohort of 300 to 450 donors, the cumulative frequency of public TCR beta family members distinguished carriers of CMV infection plus the relevant HLA type.

The treatment or condition label, as the study defines it: in vitro stimulation with specific CMV peptide epitopes to enrich CMV-specific T cells. The CDR3 goes from the cysteine to the phenylalanine over 14 residues. Of all the DNA, just the CDR3 is kept, 42 bases in frame from base 1. From the germline V gene, CDR1 is SGHDN and CDR2 is FVKESK. V is pared back by 0 bases and J by 9 bases, with 12 bases lying between the germline termini. Sequencing instrument: Illumina HiSeq 1500. TCRdb applied fastp at Q25 and MiXCR to the public reads, then kept only in-frame beta chains. Merged by CDR3 protein, the rows form single entries marked with the most common genes and DNA. The sample includes about 150,000 distinct CDR3 sequences, with 32% observed a single time. Jointly, the top ten make up roughly 51% of the sample. Comments on this clonotype: Its binding antigen is unknown. Per-nucleotide qualities are absent, and no much larger clonotype sits a single base away.

The receptor chain draws on TRBV14 and TRBJ2-1, with no confidently assigned D gene. This specimen consisted of CD8+ T cells from cultured PBMCs, obtained from culture after CMV antigen stimulation. The origin of this receptor is a human donor in good health (CMV status not recorded). Some clones in this sample may be carry-over from other donors' samples. The CDR3: CASSQERTPREQFF. The DNA sequence follows: TGTGCCAGCAGCCAAGAACGGACCCCCCGTGAGCAGTTCTTC.